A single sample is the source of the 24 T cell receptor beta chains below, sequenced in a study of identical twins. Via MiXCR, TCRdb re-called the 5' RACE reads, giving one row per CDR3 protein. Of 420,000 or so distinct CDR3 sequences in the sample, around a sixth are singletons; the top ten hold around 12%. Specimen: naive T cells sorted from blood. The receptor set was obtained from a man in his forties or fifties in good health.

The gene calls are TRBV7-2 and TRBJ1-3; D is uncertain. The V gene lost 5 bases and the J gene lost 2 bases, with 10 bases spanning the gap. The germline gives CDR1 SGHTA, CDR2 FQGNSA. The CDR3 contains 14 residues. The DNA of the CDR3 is TGTGCCAGCAGCCTCGAGATCGCTGGAAACACCATATATTTT. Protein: CASSLEIAGNTIYF.

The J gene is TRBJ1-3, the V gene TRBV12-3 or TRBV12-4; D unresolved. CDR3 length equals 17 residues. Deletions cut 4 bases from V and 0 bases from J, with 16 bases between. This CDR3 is CASSSPNSRLSGNTIYF. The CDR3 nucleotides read TGTGCCAGCAGTTCACCCAATTCCCGGCTCTCTGGAAACACCATATATTTT.

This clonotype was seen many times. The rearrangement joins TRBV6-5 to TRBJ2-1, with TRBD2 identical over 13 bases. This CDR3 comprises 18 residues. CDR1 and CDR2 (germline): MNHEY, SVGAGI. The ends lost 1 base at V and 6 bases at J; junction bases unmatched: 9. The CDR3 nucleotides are TGTGCCAGCAGTTACTTCGCGTCAACTAGCGGGGGGGCCAATGAGCAGTTCTTC. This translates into CASSYFASTSGGANEQFF.

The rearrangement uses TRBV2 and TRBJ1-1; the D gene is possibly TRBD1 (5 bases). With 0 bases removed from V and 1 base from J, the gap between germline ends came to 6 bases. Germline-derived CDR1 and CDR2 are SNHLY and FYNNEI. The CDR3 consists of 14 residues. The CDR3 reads CASSEAGPNTEAFF. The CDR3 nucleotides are TGTGCCAGCAGTGAAGCGGGACCGAACACTGAAGCTTTCTTT.

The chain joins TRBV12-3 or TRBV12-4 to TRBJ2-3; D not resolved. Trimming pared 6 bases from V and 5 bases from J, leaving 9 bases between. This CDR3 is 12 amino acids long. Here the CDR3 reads CASRLTLDTQYF. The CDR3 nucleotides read TGTGCCAGCAGGCTGACCCTAGATACGCAGTATTTT.

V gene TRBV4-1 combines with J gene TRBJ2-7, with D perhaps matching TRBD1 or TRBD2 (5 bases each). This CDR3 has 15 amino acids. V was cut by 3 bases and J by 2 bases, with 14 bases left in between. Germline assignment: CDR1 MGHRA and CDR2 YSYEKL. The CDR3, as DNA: TGCGCCAGCAGCCAGTACCGGGACGGACCCTACGAGCAGTACTTC. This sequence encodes CASSQYRDGPYEQYF.

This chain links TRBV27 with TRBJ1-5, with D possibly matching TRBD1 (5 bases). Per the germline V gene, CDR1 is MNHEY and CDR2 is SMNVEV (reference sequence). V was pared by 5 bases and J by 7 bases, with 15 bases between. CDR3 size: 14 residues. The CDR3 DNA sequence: TGTGCCAGCAGTCCCGGGACTTGGGGCCAGCCCCAGCATTTT. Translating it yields CASSPGTWGQPQHF.

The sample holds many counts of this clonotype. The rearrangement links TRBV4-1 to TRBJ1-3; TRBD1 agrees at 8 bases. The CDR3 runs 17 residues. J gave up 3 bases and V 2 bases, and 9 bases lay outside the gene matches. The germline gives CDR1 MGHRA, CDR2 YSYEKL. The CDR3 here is CASSQTAQGAGGNTIYF. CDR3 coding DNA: TGCGCCAGCAGCCAAACTGCCCAGGGGGCCGGTGGAAACACCATATATTTT.

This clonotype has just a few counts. CDR3 DNA sequence: TGTGCCAGCAGCTTAGGGGGACTAGCGGATATCTCCTACGAGCAGTACTTC. Its protein product is CASSLGGLADISYEQYF. The rearrangement links TRBV7-6 to TRBJ2-7; 11 bases are shared with TRBD2. Germline values: CDR1 SGHVS, CDR2 FNYEAQ. This CDR3 is 17 amino acids long. V gave up 1 base and J gave up 0 bases; unmatched junction bases: 5.

CDR3 sequence (DNA): TGTGCCAGCAGCTTAGACGGGACTAGTCCTGCGCAGTATTTT. Amino acids: CASSLDGTSPAQYF. The J gene is TRBJ2-3, the V gene TRBV7-9; 8 positions agree with TRBD2. V lost 1 base to trimming and J lost 10 bases; unmatched junction nucleotides: 7. The CDR3 sequence is 14 residues long. Germline values: CDR1 SEHNR, CDR2 FQNEAQ (reference sequence).

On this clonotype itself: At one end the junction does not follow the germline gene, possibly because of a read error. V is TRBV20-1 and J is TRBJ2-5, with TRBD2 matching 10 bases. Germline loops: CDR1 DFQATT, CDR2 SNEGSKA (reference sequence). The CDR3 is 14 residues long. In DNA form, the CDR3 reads TGCAGTGCTAATCTAGCGGGGGTCGGGGAGACCCAGTGCTTC. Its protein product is CSANLAGVGETQCF.

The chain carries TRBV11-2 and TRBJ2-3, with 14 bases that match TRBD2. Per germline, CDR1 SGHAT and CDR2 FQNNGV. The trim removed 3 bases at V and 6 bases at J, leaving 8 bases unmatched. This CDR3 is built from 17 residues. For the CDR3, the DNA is TGTGCCAGCAGCTTGGAGACTAGCGGGGGGGCATGGGATACGCAGTATTTT. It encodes CASSLETSGGAWDTQYF.

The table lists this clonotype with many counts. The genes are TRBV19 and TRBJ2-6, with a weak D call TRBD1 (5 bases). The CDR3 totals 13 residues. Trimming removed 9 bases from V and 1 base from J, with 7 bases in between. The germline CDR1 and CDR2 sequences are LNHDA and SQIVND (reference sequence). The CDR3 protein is CASRVSGANVLTF. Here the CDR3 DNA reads TGTGCCAGCAGGGTTTCTGGGGCCAACGTCCTGACTTTC. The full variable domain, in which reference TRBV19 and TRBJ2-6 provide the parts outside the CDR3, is DGGITQSPKYLFRKEGQNVTLSCEQNLNHDAMYWYRQDPGQGLRLIYYSQIVNDFQKGDIAEGYSVSREKKESFPLTVTSAQKNPTAFYLCASRVSGANVLTFGAGSRLTVL.

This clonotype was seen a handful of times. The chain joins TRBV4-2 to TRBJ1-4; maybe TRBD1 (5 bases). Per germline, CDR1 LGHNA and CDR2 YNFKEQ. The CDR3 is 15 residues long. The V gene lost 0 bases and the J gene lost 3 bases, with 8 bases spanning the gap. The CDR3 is CASSQDIQANEKLFF. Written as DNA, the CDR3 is TGTGCCAGCAGCCAAGATATACAGGCTAATGAAAAACTGTTTTTT.

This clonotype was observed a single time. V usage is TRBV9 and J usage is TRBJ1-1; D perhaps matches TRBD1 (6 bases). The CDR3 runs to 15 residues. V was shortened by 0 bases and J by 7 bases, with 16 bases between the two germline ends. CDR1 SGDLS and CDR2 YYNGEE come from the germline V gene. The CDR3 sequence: CASSVEPRGLGEAFF. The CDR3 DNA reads TGTGCCAGCAGCGTAGAGCCCCGGGGGCTTGGTGAAGCTTTCTTT.

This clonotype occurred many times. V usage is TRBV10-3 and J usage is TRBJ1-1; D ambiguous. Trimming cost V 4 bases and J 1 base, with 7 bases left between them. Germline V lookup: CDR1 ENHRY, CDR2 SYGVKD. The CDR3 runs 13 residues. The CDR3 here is CAISGPSNTEAFF. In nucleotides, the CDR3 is TGTGCCATCAGTGGACCATCGAACACTGAAGCTTTCTTT.

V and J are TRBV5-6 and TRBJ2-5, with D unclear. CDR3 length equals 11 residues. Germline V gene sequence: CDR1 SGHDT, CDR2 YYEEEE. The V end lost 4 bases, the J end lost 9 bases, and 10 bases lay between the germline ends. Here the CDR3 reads CASSRATSQYF. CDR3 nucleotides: TGTGCCAGCAGCCGCGCCACGTCCCAGTACTTC.

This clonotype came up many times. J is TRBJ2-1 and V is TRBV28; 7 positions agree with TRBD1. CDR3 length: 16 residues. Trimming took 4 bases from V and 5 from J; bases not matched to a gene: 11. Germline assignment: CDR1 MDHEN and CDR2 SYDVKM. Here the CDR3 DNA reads TGTGCCAGCAGTTATTTACCGGGACAGATAAACAATGAGCAGTTCTTC. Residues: CASSYLPGQINNEQFF.

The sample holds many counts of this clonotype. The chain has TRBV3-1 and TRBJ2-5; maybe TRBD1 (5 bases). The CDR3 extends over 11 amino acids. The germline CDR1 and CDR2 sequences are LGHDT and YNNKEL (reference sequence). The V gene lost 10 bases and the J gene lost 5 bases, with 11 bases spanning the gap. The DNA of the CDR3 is TGTGCCACCCAGGGATATGAGACCCAGTACTTC. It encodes CATQGYETQYF.

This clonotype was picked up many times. CDR3 sequence reads: CASSVRGNTEAFF. CDR3 coding DNA: TGTGCCAGCAGCGTCCGGGGAAACACTGAAGCTTTCTTT. J is TRBJ1-1 and V is TRBV7-2; D unresolved. Looked up from germline, CDR1 is SGHTA and CDR2 is FQGNSA. This CDR3 contains 13 residues. Between the trimmed V and J ends, which lost 5 bases and 2 bases, there was a span of 9 bases.

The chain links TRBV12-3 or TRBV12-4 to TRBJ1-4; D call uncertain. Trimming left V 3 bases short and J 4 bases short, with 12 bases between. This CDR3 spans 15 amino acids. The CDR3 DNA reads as TGTGCCAGCAGTTTCGGCTACACGAGTAATGAAAAACTGTTTTTT. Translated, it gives CASSFGYTSNEKLFF.

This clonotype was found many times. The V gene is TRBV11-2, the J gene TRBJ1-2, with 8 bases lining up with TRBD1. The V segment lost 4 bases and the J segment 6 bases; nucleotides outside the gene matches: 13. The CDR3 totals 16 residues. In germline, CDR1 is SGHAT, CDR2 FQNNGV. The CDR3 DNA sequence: TGTGCCAGCAGCTCCAACGGACAGGGTGTGAGGCATGGCTACACCTTC. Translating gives CASSSNGQGVRHGYTF.

CDR3 protein: CASSVGDLGAYEQFF. The CDR3 nucleotides are TGTGCCAGCAGCGTAGGGGATTTGGGTGCCTATGAGCAGTTCTTC. The chain recombines TRBV9 with TRBJ2-1; D uncertain. Germline CDR1 reads SGDLS; CDR2 reads YYNGEE. V shed 0 bases and J shed 8 bases, with 15 bases lying between them. This CDR3 contains 15 residues.

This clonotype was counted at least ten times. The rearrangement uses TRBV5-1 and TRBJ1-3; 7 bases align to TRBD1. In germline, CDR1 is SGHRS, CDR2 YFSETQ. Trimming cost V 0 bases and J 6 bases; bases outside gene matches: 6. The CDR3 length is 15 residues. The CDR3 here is CASSLGPGQINTIYF. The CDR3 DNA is TGCGCCAGCAGCTTGGGACCGGGACAGATAAACACCATATATTTT. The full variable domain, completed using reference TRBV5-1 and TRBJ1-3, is KAGVTQTPRYLIKTRGQQVTLSCSPISGHRSVSWYQQTPGQGLQFLFEYFSETQRNKGNFPGRFSGRQFSNSRSEMNVSTLELGDSALYLCASSLGPGQINTIYFGEGSWLTVV.